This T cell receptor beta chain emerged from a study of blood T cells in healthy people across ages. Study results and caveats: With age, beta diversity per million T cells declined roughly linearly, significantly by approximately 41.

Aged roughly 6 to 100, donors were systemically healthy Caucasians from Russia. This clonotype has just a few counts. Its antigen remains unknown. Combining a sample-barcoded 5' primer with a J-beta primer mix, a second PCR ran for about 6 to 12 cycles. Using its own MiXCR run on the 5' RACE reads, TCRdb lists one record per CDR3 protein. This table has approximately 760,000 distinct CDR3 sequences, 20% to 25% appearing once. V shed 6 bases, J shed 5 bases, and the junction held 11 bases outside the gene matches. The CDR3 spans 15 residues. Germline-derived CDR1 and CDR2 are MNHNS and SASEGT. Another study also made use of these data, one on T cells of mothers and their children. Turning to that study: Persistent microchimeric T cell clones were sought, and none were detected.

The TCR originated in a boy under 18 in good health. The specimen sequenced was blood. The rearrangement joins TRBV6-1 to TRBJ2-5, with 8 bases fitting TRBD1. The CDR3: CASSATTGVVETQYF. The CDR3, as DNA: TGTGCCAGCAGCGCTACGACAGGGGTCGTGGAGACCCAGTACTTC.